These T cell receptor beta chains were read from a single sample in a study of blood T cell repertoires in COVID-19. Profiling relied on immunoSEQ multiplex PCR, and the TCRdb table lists in-frame clones only, not all of them. The table shows about 190,000 clones, with about 81% occurring only once. Sequencing was done on a sample of peripheral blood. Receptors originate from a man aged 25-40 years with active or convalescent COVID-19. Both conserved end residues are trimmed from each CDR3. Size is stated for part of the rows, as once, few or many counts, or as a class when the clone is expanded.

v_call	j_call	clone_size	cdr3_aa
TRBV19	TRBJ1-1	-	ASRRTGGITEAF
TRBV5-1	TRBJ2-1	few	ASSLDGGYYNEQF
TRBV21-1	TRBJ2-1	-	ASSNLERRQF
TRBV2	TRBJ1-5	-	ASSVTAYSNQPQH
TRBV5-1	TRBJ2-5	-	ASSGGGGQETQY
TRBV30	TRBJ1-5	once	AWSVGQPGQPQH
TRBV7-3	TRBJ2-3	-	ASSSRGQLTDTQY
TRBV27	TRBJ1-1	-	ASSFTLSRQGEAF
TRBV19	TRBJ2-3	-	ASSTGVSTDTQY
TRBV9	TRBJ1-1	few	ASSPQTGWATEAF
TRBV30	TRBJ1-1	-	AWSSGNTEAF
TRBV28	TRBJ1-3	-	ASRDLAGQGRTGNTIY
TRBV6-4	TRBJ1-5	-	ASSATGFSNQPQH
TRBV6-6	TRBJ2-1	-	ASSYVAGPTDEQF
TRBV10-2	TRBJ2-7	once	ATSPNAGGDYEQY
TRBV29-1	TRBJ2-7	-	SGTGNKGEQY
TRBV3-1/TRBV3-2	TRBJ1-3	-	ASSRTASRGNTIY
TRBV5-1	TRBJ1-1	-	ASSFQGNTEAF
TRBV2	TRBJ2-1	-	ASSEAAWGWEQF
TRBV9	TRBJ1-2	-	ASSVDLGQSLYGYT
TRBV28	TRBJ1-2	few	VSSQPGQAYGYT
TRBV11-3	TRBJ1-6	-	ASSLSNSPLH
TRBV12-3/TRBV12-4	TRBJ1-1	-	ASNSDGWTEAF
TRBV3-1/TRBV3-2	TRBJ2-4	-	ASSQAITGAGSAKNIQY
TRBV28	TRBJ1-4	-	ATLRGSTNEKLF
TRBV19	TRBJ2-2	once	ASSLSGRSAGELF
TRBV19	TRBJ1-5	once	ASSTSLGLRSNQPQH
TRBV19	TRBJ1-1	-	VSSAGQGANTEAF
TRBV25-1	TRBJ2-5	-	ASSEFGTEEETQY
TRBV27	TRBJ2-1	once	ASSFFAGGFYNEQF
TRBV5-1	TRBJ1-4	-	ASSRGEEGEKLF
TRBV2	TRBJ2-1	once	ASSFRQDGEQF
TRBV6-5	TRBJ2-1	-	ASRKEGTTYNEQF
TRBV27	TRBJ2-1	-	ASSTGGTGYNEQF
TRBV5-5	TRBJ1-3	-	ASSADRGVGNTIY
TRBV9	TRBJ1-5	-	ASSVGWDRGSNQPQH
TRBV7-2	TRBJ2-3	-	ASSSRRGDTQY
TRBV6-1	TRBJ2-2	-	ASSDPARTARLRLF
TRBV6-5	TRBJ2-3	-	ASSYRTDTQY
TRBV27	TRBJ2-1	-	ASSFTQHPLAGGPGDEQF
TRBV10-3	TRBJ1-4	-	AISDTGRNEKLF
TRBV2	TRBJ1-2	-	ASSDQGLNGYT
TRBV6-5	TRBJ1-6	-	ASSYSTRGTMSPLH
TRBV30	TRBJ1-2	-	ACKSAYGYGYT
TRBV11-3	TRBJ1-2	-	ASSAQGYGYT
TRBV20-1	TRBJ2-1	-	SASLNNEQF
TRBV6-4	TRBJ1-2	-	ASSETGGASYGYT
TRBV9	TRBJ1-1	-	ASSMTGVNTEAF
TRBV4-3	TRBJ2-3	-	ASSQGPSGSTDTQY
TRBV28	TRBJ2-1	-	ASIKAGLAGRNEQF
TRBV15	TRBJ1-1	-	ATSRDRQGADEAF
TRBV28	TRBJ2-3	-	ASRAGGVDTQY
TRBV6-2/TRBV6-3	TRBJ2-2	-	ASSFIRDRVMTGELF
TRBV5-4	TRBJ2-2	-	ASSLKGGGALGELF